This TCR beta chain was observed in a study of T cell repertoires and HLA-DP antigens. TCRdb's copy holds only in-frame clones and misses some; the assay was immunoSEQ multiplex PCR. The sample contains about 110,000 clones, nearly 95% of which appear only once. This clone was seen once. Its antigen is not known. Between the trimmed V and J ends, which lost 8 bases and 1 base, there was a span of 15 bases. The germline gives CDR1 MNHEY, CDR2 SVGAGI. This CDR3 comprises 15 residues. Purity of the untouched CD4+ T cells was around 98%. The sample consisted of CD4+ T cells from PBMCs. The sequence came from a woman younger than 35 in good health and CMV-seronegative. The V gene is TRBV6-5, the J gene TRBJ1-5; tentatively, D is TRBD1 (6 bases). The CDR3: CASSLRGGSNQPQHF. CDR3 in DNA: TGTGCCAGCTCTCTCCGGGGGGGCAGCAATCAGCCCCAGCATTTT.